This is a list of T cell receptor beta chains from one sample in a study of shared clonotypes between healthy human individuals. Data came from immunoSEQ multiplex PCR; TCRdb stores just in-frame clones and leaves some out. The sample has 2 million to 2.5 million clones, approximately 90% seen once. The sequenced sample was naive CD4+ T cells from PBMCs. These receptor sequences come from a man younger than 30 in good health. Some clones in this sample may be carry-over from other donors' samples. Both conserved end residues are part of each CDR3. Each record gives: V gene, clone size, D gene, J gene, CDR3 DNA, CDR3 protein. The D gene is left open where the match is weak. Some rows mark clone size as missing; the rest say once, few, many or name a class of expanded clone.

v_gene: TRBV7-6; abundance: -; d_gene: -; j_gene: TRBJ2-5; CDR3nt: TGTGCCAGCAGCCTTAGCGTTAACCAAGAGACCCAGTACTTC; CDR3aa: CASSLSVNQETQYF
v_gene: TRBV27; abundance: -; d_gene: TRBD1; j_gene: TRBJ2-5; CDR3nt: TGTGCCAGCAGCCGATTGACAGGGGGCGCTGAGGAGACCCAGTACTTC; CDR3aa: CASSRLTGGAEETQYF
v_gene: TRBV2; abundance: -; d_gene: TRBD1; j_gene: TRBJ1-5; CDR3nt: TGTGCCAGCAGAAAGGACAGGCCGGCCTGGCAGCCCCAGCATTTT; CDR3aa: CASRKDRPAWQPQHF
v_gene: TRBV5-1; abundance: -; d_gene: TRBD1; j_gene: TRBJ2-2; CDR3nt: TGCGCCAGCAGCTTGGGGGACAGAACGAACACCGGGGAGCTGTTTTTT; CDR3aa: CASSLGDRTNTGELFF
v_gene: TRBV25-1; abundance: -; d_gene: -; j_gene: TRBJ2-1; CDR3nt: TGTGCCAGCAGTGCGGGGTACAATGAGCAGTTCTTC; CDR3aa: CASSAGYNEQFF
v_gene: TRBV28; abundance: -; d_gene: -; j_gene: TRBJ2-5; CDR3nt: TGTGCCAGCAGAAACCAAGAGACCCAGTACTTC; CDR3aa: CASRNQETQYF
v_gene: TRBV5-1; abundance: -; d_gene: -; j_gene: TRBJ2-1; CDR3nt: TGCGCCAGCAGCTTGGAAGCTCTCTACAATGAGCAGTTCTTC; CDR3aa: CASSLEALYNEQFF
v_gene: TRBV29-1; abundance: -; d_gene: -; j_gene: TRBJ2-7; CDR3nt: TGCAGCGTTGAAAGGTTTTCAGCAGGCGAGCAGTACTTC; CDR3aa: CSVERFSAGEQYF
v_gene: TRBV7-3; abundance: -; d_gene: -; j_gene: TRBJ2-5; CDR3nt: TGTGCCAGCAGCCGAGACAGGCAAGAGACCCAGTACTTC; CDR3aa: CASSRDRQETQYF
v_gene: TRBV7-3; abundance: -; d_gene: TRBD2; j_gene: TRBJ2-1; CDR3nt: TGTGCCAGCAGCCTGGGACTAGCGTTTTCCAATGAGCAGTTCTTC; CDR3aa: CASSLGLAFSNEQFF
v_gene: TRBV11-2; abundance: -; d_gene: TRBD1; j_gene: TRBJ1-1; CDR3nt: TGTGCCAGCAGCTTAGTCCGCGAGAACAGGGGGATGAACACTGAAGCTTTCTTT; CDR3aa: CASSLVRENRGMNTEAFF
v_gene: TRBV5-4; abundance: -; d_gene: -; j_gene: TRBJ2-1; CDR3nt: TGTGCCAGCAGCCAAGTATGGAATGAGCAGTTCTTC; CDR3aa: CASSQVWNEQFF
v_gene: TRBV19; abundance: -; d_gene: -; j_gene: TRBJ2-2; CDR3nt: TGTGCCAGTAGTTCCCCCGGGACACTTAACACCGGGGAGCTGTTTTTT; CDR3aa: CASSSPGTLNTGELFF
v_gene: TRBV15; abundance: -; d_gene: TRBD1; j_gene: TRBJ2-5; CDR3nt: TGTGCCACCAGCAGATATACAGGGGCCGAAGAGACCCAGTACTTC; CDR3aa: CATSRYTGAEETQYF
v_gene: TRBV5-6; abundance: -; d_gene: -; j_gene: TRBJ1-1; CDR3nt: TGTGCCAGCAGCAATGCGGGTCAGATGAACACTGAAGCTTTCTTT; CDR3aa: CASSNAGQMNTEAFF
v_gene: TRBV6-1; abundance: -; d_gene: -; j_gene: TRBJ2-3; CDR3nt: TGTGCCAGCATGTCTTTCACCGGCACAGATACGCAGTATTTT; CDR3aa: CASMSFTGTDTQYF
v_gene: TRBV18; abundance: -; d_gene: TRBD2; j_gene: TRBJ2-1; CDR3nt: TGTGCCAGCTCACCACTAACTAGCGGGGGGAATGAGCAGTTCTTC; CDR3aa: CASSPLTSGGNEQFF
v_gene: TRBV7-9; abundance: -; d_gene: -; j_gene: TRBJ2-7; CDR3nt: TGTGCCAGCAGCTTAGAATCGAGCTCCTACGAGCAGTACTTC; CDR3aa: CASSLESSSYEQYF
v_gene: TRBV7-2; abundance: -; d_gene: -; j_gene: TRBJ2-7; CDR3nt: TGTGCCAGCAGCTTAGAAGGGGGAAGCGAGCAGTACTTC; CDR3aa: CASSLEGGSEQYF
v_gene: TRBV2; abundance: -; d_gene: -; j_gene: TRBJ1-2; CDR3nt: TGTGCCAGCAGGCCCCGGGGCCATGGCTACACCTTC; CDR3aa: CASRPRGHGYTF
v_gene: TRBV27; abundance: -; d_gene: -; j_gene: TRBJ2-7; CDR3nt: TGTGCCAGCAGTGCCCAGGGGGGAGTATCCTACGAGCAGTACTTC; CDR3aa: CASSAQGGVSYEQYF
v_gene: TRBV19; abundance: once; d_gene: -; j_gene: TRBJ2-7; CDR3nt: TGTGCCAGTAGTCTGTCTGTTGGGACCTACGAGCAGTACTTC; CDR3aa: CASSLSVGTYEQYF
v_gene: TRBV5-1; abundance: -; d_gene: TRBD1; j_gene: TRBJ2-1; CDR3nt: TGCGCCAGCAGCTTGGGTGGGACAGGTTTACAGTTCTTC; CDR3aa: CASSLGGTGLQFF
v_gene: TRBV5-1; abundance: -; d_gene: -; j_gene: TRBJ2-5; CDR3nt: TGCGCCAGCAGCTTGGTTGGCCGAGAGGGGAGAGAGACCCAGTACTTC; CDR3aa: CASSLVGREGRETQYF
v_gene: TRBV20-1; abundance: -; d_gene: TRBD2; j_gene: TRBJ2-7; CDR3nt: TGCAGTCGGACTAGCGTGAACGAGCAGTACTTC; CDR3aa: CSRTSVNEQYF
v_gene: TRBV5-5; abundance: -; d_gene: -; j_gene: TRBJ1-5; CDR3nt: TGTGCCAGCAGCTTGAAAGGGATGGGCAATCAGCCCCAGCATTTT; CDR3aa: CASSLKGMGNQPQHF
v_gene: TRBV10-3; abundance: -; d_gene: -; j_gene: TRBJ2-3; CDR3nt: TGTGCCATCAGTCCCCCCCGCGGTACGCAGTATTTT; CDR3aa: CAISPPRGTQYF
v_gene: TRBV7-3; abundance: -; d_gene: -; j_gene: TRBJ2-1; CDR3nt: TGTGCCAGCAGCTATACTAGCTCAGATGGTGATGAGCAGTTCTTC; CDR3aa: CASSYTSSDGDEQFF
v_gene: TRBV28; abundance: -; d_gene: -; j_gene: TRBJ2-6; CDR3nt: TGTGCCAGCAACAGACCGGGAACTGGGGCCAACGTCCTGACTTTC; CDR3aa: CASNRPGTGANVLTF
v_gene: TRBV9; abundance: -; d_gene: -; j_gene: TRBJ2-7; CDR3nt: TGTGCCAGCAGCGCCAGAGCGGGCAGGGCCACCTACGAGCAGTACTTC; CDR3aa: CASSARAGRATYEQYF
v_gene: TRBV5-6; abundance: -; d_gene: TRBD1; j_gene: TRBJ2-1; CDR3nt: TGTGCCAGCAGCACCGGACAGGGGAGGGTCAATGAGCAGTTCTTC; CDR3aa: CASSTGQGRVNEQFF
v_gene: TRBV27; abundance: -; d_gene: -; j_gene: TRBJ1-1; CDR3nt: TGTGCCAGCAGCTCGAGGGCGAAAGGTGGAGTGAACACTGAAGCTTTCTTT; CDR3aa: CASSSRAKGGVNTEAFF
v_gene: TRBV14; abundance: -; d_gene: -; j_gene: TRBJ1-5; CDR3nt: TGTGCCAGCAGCCACGGGGGGAGCAATCAGCCCCAGCATTTT; CDR3aa: CASSHGGSNQPQHF
v_gene: TRBV25-1; abundance: -; d_gene: -; j_gene: TRBJ1-1; CDR3nt: TGTGCCAGTATATCTTCAGGTTGGGACACTGAAGCTTTCTTT; CDR3aa: CASISSGWDTEAFF
v_gene: TRBV4-1; abundance: -; d_gene: TRBD2; j_gene: TRBJ2-7; CDR3nt: TGCGCCAGCAGCCAAGTCTCGGCGGGAGTAGAATTCTACGAGCAGTACTTC; CDR3aa: CASSQVSAGVEFYEQYF
v_gene: TRBV28; abundance: -; d_gene: TRBD1; j_gene: TRBJ1-2; CDR3nt: TGTGCCAGCAGTTTATTGAGCGCGGGAGGCAGGGGGTTCGACACCTTC; CDR3aa: CASSLLSAGGRGFDTF
v_gene: TRBV6-5; abundance: -; d_gene: TRBD1; j_gene: TRBJ2-7; CDR3nt: TGTGCCAGCAGTTACAGACAGGGGAACGAGCAGTACTTC; CDR3aa: CASSYRQGNEQYF
v_gene: TRBV25-1; abundance: -; d_gene: -; j_gene: TRBJ2-1; CDR3nt: TGTGCCAGCAGTGAGACCCCGACTAGCTCCTACAATGAGCAGTTCTTC; CDR3aa: CASSETPTSSYNEQFF
v_gene: TRBV28; abundance: -; d_gene: -; j_gene: TRBJ2-7; CDR3nt: TGTGCCAGCAGTGGACGGCGGGGAAGCTACGAGCAGTACTTC; CDR3aa: CASSGRRGSYEQYF
v_gene: TRBV27; abundance: once; d_gene: -; j_gene: TRBJ2-7; CDR3nt: TGTGCCAGCAGTTTTTCCGGGCTGGCCTACGAGCAGTACTTC; CDR3aa: CASSFSGLAYEQYF
v_gene: TRBV11-2; abundance: -; d_gene: -; j_gene: TRBJ1-2; CDR3nt: TGTGCCAGCAGCTTACTTTCTCGGAGGTCCAGGGCGCTTGGCTACACCTTC; CDR3aa: CASSLLSRRSRALGYTF
v_gene: TRBV5-1; abundance: once; d_gene: TRBD1; j_gene: TRBJ1-3; CDR3nt: TGCGCCAGCAGCCCGGAGAGGGGGCTATGGGACACCATATATTTT; CDR3aa: CASSPERGLWDTIYF
v_gene: TRBV5-1; abundance: -; d_gene: -; j_gene: TRBJ1-1; CDR3nt: TGCGCCAGCAGCTCCATGGGGGCGGACACTGAAGCTTTCTTT; CDR3aa: CASSSMGADTEAFF
v_gene: TRBV7-9; abundance: once; d_gene: -; j_gene: TRBJ2-7; CDR3nt: TGTGCCAGCAGCCTCCTCGGGTACGAGCAGTACTTC; CDR3aa: CASSLLGYEQYF
v_gene: TRBV7-2; abundance: -; d_gene: -; j_gene: TRBJ1-6; CDR3nt: TGTGCCAGCAGCTTAGCTGGACGTAATTCACCCCTCCACTTT; CDR3aa: CASSLAGRNSPLHF
v_gene: TRBV27; abundance: -; d_gene: TRBD2; j_gene: TRBJ2-7; CDR3nt: TGTGCCAGCAGTATCCAACCCCTAGCGGACTTCTACGAGCAGTACTTC; CDR3aa: CASSIQPLADFYEQYF
v_gene: TRBV27; abundance: -; d_gene: -; j_gene: TRBJ2-3; CDR3nt: TGTGCCAGCAGTGTTAGGGCAGATACGCAGTATTTT; CDR3aa: CASSVRADTQYF
v_gene: TRBV11-3; abundance: -; d_gene: -; j_gene: TRBJ2-1; CDR3nt: TGTGCCAGCAGCTTTCAGGGGGGAAATGAGCAGTTCTTC; CDR3aa: CASSFQGGNEQFF
v_gene: TRBV13; abundance: -; d_gene: TRBD1; j_gene: TRBJ2-5; CDR3nt: TGTGCCAGCAGCCCCCCAAGCCCGACAGGGGTGGAGACCCAGTACTTC; CDR3aa: CASSPPSPTGVETQYF
v_gene: TRBV7-9; abundance: -; d_gene: -; j_gene: TRBJ1-2; CDR3nt: TGTGCCAGCAACATTGGGGGGAACTATGGCTACACCTTC; CDR3aa: CASNIGGNYGYTF
v_gene: TRBV5-4; abundance: -; d_gene: -; j_gene: TRBJ2-5; CDR3nt: TGTGCCAGCAGCTTGGAGCCCATTCGGTCTTCGGCCCAGTACTTC; CDR3aa: CASSLEPIRSSAQYF
v_gene: TRBV7-9; abundance: -; d_gene: -; j_gene: TRBJ2-7; CDR3nt: TGTGCCAGCACACTCCGGGACGGGGCGGGGGAGCAGTACTTC; CDR3aa: CASTLRDGAGEQYF
v_gene: TRBV7-9; abundance: -; d_gene: -; j_gene: TRBJ1-5; CDR3nt: TGTGCCAGCAGCCCGGTAGGGCAGCAAAATCAGCCCCAGCATTTT; CDR3aa: CASSPVGQQNQPQHF
v_gene: TRBV6-6; abundance: -; d_gene: -; j_gene: TRBJ1-4; CDR3nt: TGTGCCAGCAGTTACCCGGGTGCAACTAATGAAAAACTGTTTTTT; CDR3aa: CASSYPGATNEKLFF
v_gene: TRBV25-1; abundance: -; d_gene: -; j_gene: TRBJ2-1; CDR3nt: TGTGCCAGCAGTGGTTGGGGCCGAGGTGAGCAGTTCTTC; CDR3aa: CASSGWGRGEQFF